This is a list of T cell receptor beta chains from one sample in a study of response to subunit inactivated influenza vaccine. TCRdb processed the RT-PCR reads anew with MiXCR; each CDR3 protein has one entry. The profile shows approximately 480,000 distinct CDR3 sequences, over 9.5% of them singletons. The starting material was PBMCs from blood, obtained more than 35 days after vaccination. The receptors here all came from a man aged 50 or older who received an inactivated influenza vaccine. Each CDR3 is given with its conserved first and last residue. The D gene is left open where the match is weak. A row's size may be missing; if present it is once, few, many or a size class.

>many|TRBD1|TRBV5-1|TRBJ1-2
TGCGCCAGCAGCTTGGCCGGGGGACAGTTATATGGCTACACCTTC
CASSLAGGQLYGYTF
>few|-|TRBV14|TRBJ1-1
TGTGCCAGCAGCCGTACAGGGTTGAGGAACACTGAAGCTTTCTTT
CASSRTGLRNTEAFF
>-|TRBD1|TRBV5-1|TRBJ2-1
TGCGCCAGCAGCGGTGACAGGGAGTATGAGCAGTTCTTC
CASSGDREYEQFF
>few|-|TRBV4-1|TRBJ2-5
TGCGCCAGCAGCCAAGGTTTCATCAGAGAGACCCAGTACTTC
CASSQGFIRETQYF
>once|TRBD1|TRBV5-1|TRBJ2-3
TGCGCCAGCAGCGGGCCCCCGAGGGGGCTAAGCACAGATACGCAGTATTTT
CASSGPPRGLSTDTQYF
>few|-|TRBV27|TRBJ2-7
TGTGCCAGCCTGGCTTATTCCACCTACGAGCAGTACTTC
CASLAYSTYEQYF
>-|-|TRBV3-1|TRBJ2-3
TGTGCCAGCAGCATAACGGGGCAGGGCACAGATACGCAGTATTTT
CASSITGQGTDTQYF
>few|-|TRBV29-1|TRBJ2-5
TGCAGCGTTGATTTCTTACAAGAGACCCAGTACTTC
CSVDFLQETQYF
>few|-|TRBV12-3/TRBV12-4|TRBJ2-7
TGTGCCAGCAGTTTCTGGCAGCGCTCCTACGAGCAGTACTTC
CASSFWQRSYEQYF
>few|-|TRBV7-8|TRBJ2-7
TGTGCCAGCAGCCCTACGCAATTGCCCTACGAGCAGTACTTC
CASSPTQLPYEQYF
>-|-|TRBV20-1|TRBJ1-1
TGCAGTGCTACTCCGGGGAACACTGAAGCTTTCTTT
CSATPGNTEAFF
>-|-|TRBV5-1|TRBJ2-1
TGCGCCAGCAGCTTACTCTCCCAGGGAGCTTACAATGAGCAGTTCTTC
CASSLLSQGAYNEQFF
>-|TRBD1|TRBV5-1|TRBJ2-5
TGCGCCAGCAGAGTACAGGGGCGGGAGACCCAGTACTTC
CASRVQGRETQYF
>many|-|TRBV29-1|TRBJ2-2
TGCAGCGGAACAGGGATGGTGGCCGGGGAGCTGTTTTTT
CSGTGMVAGELFF
>-|-|TRBV20-1|TRBJ1-6
TGCAGTGCCTCGACATCTTATAATTCACCCCTCCACTTT
CSASTSYNSPLHF
>-|-|TRBV12-3/TRBV12-4|TRBJ2-1
TGTGCCAGCAGTCTAAGGCGTTCCGCCTCCTACAATGAGCAGTTCTTC
CASSLRRSASYNEQFF